Listed here are 28 T cell receptor beta chains from one sample, sequenced in a study of tumor-infiltrating lymphocytes in primary liver carcinoma. The researchers produced TCR beta cDNA from 450 to 600 ng total RNA with a constant-region primer. Three nested multiplex PCR rounds of slightly modified ARM-PCR generated TCR beta libraries. A C-beta reverse primer and TRBV1-TRBV30 forward primers served in each of the first two PCR rounds, at about 10 cycles apiece. TCRdb ran MiXCR on the multiplex PCR reads and lists one entry per CDR3 protein. This table has some 22,000 distinct CDR3 sequences, about 74% appearing once. Starting material for RNA and DNA co-extraction consisted of roughly 18-34 mg of unsorted bulk tissue. Sequencing was done on a sample of liver tumor tissue from sampling region 5. Subset here: tumor region T5, tumor centre. Receptor source: a woman in her 30s with primary liver carcinoma and hepatitis B virus infection.

For this clonotype: One junction end does not reproduce the germline sequence, and a read error may be involved. V usage is TRBV28 and J usage is TRBJ2-7, with 9 bases lining up with TRBD2. Germline values: CDR1 MDHEN, CDR2 SYDVKM. The CDR3 length is 16 residues. CDR3 sequence reads: CASSSPWLAGIIEQYF. The CDR3 bases are TGTGCCAGCAGTTCGCCTTGGCTAGCGGGAATCATCGAGCAGTACTTT.

V and J are TRBV6-5 and TRBJ2-3; 8 nucleotides align to TRBD2. This CDR3 is built from 14 residues. V shed 7 bases and J 14 bases; nucleotides not matched to a gene: 17. The germline gives CDR1 MNHEY, CDR2 SVGAGI. For the CDR3, the DNA is TGTGCCAGCAATGTAGCGGGAAGTCAAGATATGCGGTATTTT. Translation: CASNVAGSQDMRYF.

The CDR3: CAICPTATRDEQFF. The CDR3 region has the DNA TGTGCCATATGTCCCACGGCGACCCGCGATGAGCAGTTCTTC. The chain links TRBV10-3 to TRBJ2-1; D unresolved. The CDR3 is made up of 14 amino acids. Per the germline V gene, CDR1 is ENHRY and CDR2 is SYGVKD. Between the trimmed V and J ends, which lost 9 bases and 8 bases, there was a span of 20 bases.

For this clonotype: The junction departs from the called germline gene at one end, perhaps through a read error. The J gene is TRBJ1-3, the V gene TRBV10-3, with no clear D. Germline V lookup: CDR1 ENHRY, CDR2 SYGVKD. This CDR3 is built from 14 residues. The CDR3 loop is CAICESDSRNTIYF. CDR3 bases: TGTGCCATCTGTGAGTCAGATTCTAGAAACACCATATATTTT.

This clonotype was observed a single time. The J gene is TRBJ2-3, the V gene TRBV4-3; D remains unclear. The length of the CDR3 is 18 residues. Germline CDR1 LGHNA, CDR2 YSLEER. The CDR3 nucleotides are TGCACCTGCAGCCAGTCGGTCTGGCTGGGTGACCCCGATGATACGCAGTATTTT. It translates to CTCSQSVWLGDPDDTQYF.

Comments on this clonotype: A junction end diverges from the germline sequence, so it may reflect a read error. The CDR3 bases are TGTGCAAGCTGCGTAGACGGACACCCTCCACCCACAGATACACAGTATTTT. It is translated as CASCVDGHPPPTDTQYF. The chain carries TRBV5-4 and TRBJ2-3, with D perhaps TRBD1 (5 bases). CDR3 length: 17 amino acids. Germline CDR1 SGHNT, CDR2 YYREEE (reference sequence).

About this clonotype itself: A junction boundary mismatches the germline segment, possibly from a read error. The chain joins TRBV6-5 to TRBJ1-5; D is undetermined. From germline, CDR1 is MNHEY and CDR2 SVGAGI. This CDR3 contains 17 residues. CDR3 protein: CASSYYPVGNSNHPRHF. The CDR3 DNA sequence: TGTGCTAGCAGTTACTATCCGGTCGGAAATAGCAATCACCCCCGGCATTTT.

CDR3 bases: TGTGCCAGCAGCTTGGGAGGCATCTCCTACGAGCAGTACTTC. Translation gives CASSLGGISYEQYF. This chain uses TRBV7-9 with TRBJ2-7; D is perhaps TRBD2 (6 bases). The germline V and J ends were trimmed by 3 bases and 0 bases, with 9 bases remaining between them. The CDR3 length is 14 residues. Germline-derived CDR1 and CDR2 are SEHNR and FQNEAQ (reference sequence).

This clonotype was detected ten times or more. The rearrangement links TRBV28 to TRBJ2-5; 8 nucleotides agree with TRBD1. The J segment lost 5 bases and the V segment lost 4 bases, leaving 6 bases of the junction unmatched. CDR3 length: 14 amino acids. Germline V gene lookup returns CDR1 MDHEN and CDR2 SYDVKM. The CDR3 coding sequence is TGTGCCAGCAGTTACCCAGGGGGCGGGGAGACCCAGTACTTC. Protein: CASSYPGGGETQYF. Based on the CDR3 plus reference TRBV28 and TRBJ2-5, the full variable domain is DVKVTQSSRYLVKRTGEKVFLECVQDMDHENMFWYRQDPGLGLRLIYFSYDVKMKEKGDIPEGYSVSREKKERFSLILESASTNQTSMYLCASSYPGGGETQYFGPGTRLLVL.

This clonotype has more than one count but fewer than ten. This may come from a read error, since a much larger clone is one base off. The rearrangement joins TRBV11-2 to TRBJ2-4; 9 bases align to TRBD2. The germline gives CDR1 SGHAT, CDR2 FQNNGV. The CDR3 runs to 15 residues. This CDR3 is CASSLTGLAKNTQYF. CDR3 nucleotides: TGTGCCAGCAGCCTAACGGGACTAGCCAAAAACACTCAGTACTTC. Full variable domain (outside the CDR3, taken from reference TRBV11-2 and TRBJ2-4): EAGVAQSPRYKIIEKRQSVAFWCNPISGHATLYWYQQILGQGPKLLIQFQNNGVVDDSQLPKDRFSAERLKGVDSTLKIQPAKLEDSAVYLCASSLTGLAKNTQYFGAGTRLSVL.

This clonotype has only one observation. The CDR3 does not end in the conserved phenylalanine or tryptophan, so this is likely a read error. The DNA is left out, because the CDR3 cannot be placed on it with certainty; the CDR3 is given as TCRdb lists it. V gene TRBV6-1 combines with J gene TRBJ1-5; whether TRBD1, the table's D call, matches the DNA was not checked. Germline V gene lookup returns CDR1 MNHNS and CDR2 SASEGT. The CDR3 is made up of 16 amino acids, end residues included. The CDR3 spells CASSERGNVASQPQRI.

A word on this clonotype: An end of the junction does not agree with germline; a read error may underlie this. The chain is built from TRBV11-2 and TRBJ2-7; the D gene is possibly TRBD2 (6 bases). Per the germline V gene, CDR1 is SGHAT and CDR2 is FQNNGV. The CDR3 is 13 amino acids. This chain's CDR3 is CASSLDRGGIKYF. The CDR3 DNA follows: TGTGCCAGCAGCCTAGATCGTGGGGGGATTAAGTATTTC. The full variable domain, its missing parts supplied by reference TRBV11-2 and TRBJ2-7, is EAGVAQSPRYKIIEKRQSVAFWCNPISGHATLYWYQQILGQGPKLLIQFQNNGVVDDSQLPKDRFSAERLKGVDSTLKIQPAKLEDSAVYLCASSLDRGGIKYFGPGTRLTVT.

V usage is TRBV11-3 and J usage is TRBJ2-1; 14 positions agree with TRBD2. V lost 5 bases, J lost 13 bases, and 10 bases stayed unmatched. Germline-derived CDR1 and CDR2 are SGHNT and YENEEA. The CDR3 is 15 residues long. As DNA, the CDR3 is TGTGCCAGCAGCCGACTAGCGGGGGGGGCGTACGACCAGTTCTTC. This translates into CASSRLAGGAYDQFF.

A remark on this clonotype: Just one base apart from a much larger clone, this may be a read error. J is TRBJ1-4 and V is TRBV4-2; D is uncertain. The CDR3 is made up of 12 amino acids. Per germline, CDR1 LGHNA and CDR2 YNFKEQ. DNA of the CDR3: TGTGCCAGCGGCCAAGATAGGGAAAAACTGTTTTTT. This gives the protein CASGQDREKLFF.

As to this clonotype: Likely a read error: the CDR3 ends without its conserved phenylalanine or tryptophan. The chain carries TRBV12-3 or TRBV12-4 and TRBJ1-5; tentatively, D is TRBD1 (6 bases). This CDR3 comprises 14 residues. CDR3 DNA sequence: TGTGCCAGCAGTATACGACAGGACAATCAGCCTCAGCATTAT. Its protein is CASSIRQDNQPQHY.

With respect to this clonotype: One end of the junction varies from germline; a read error may be responsible. J is TRBJ1-2 and V is TRBV12-3 or TRBV12-4, with 8 bases lining up with TRBD1. The CDR3 contains 14 residues. The CDR3 loop is CVSSLSAGGYGYIF. In DNA, the CDR3 is TGTGTCAGCAGTTTATCCGCAGGGGGCTATGGCTACATCTTC.

Points on this clonotype: A junction end diverges from the germline sequence, so it may reflect a read error. This chain links TRBV11-2 with TRBJ2-2; the D gene is possibly TRBD2 (5 bases). Germline CDR1 is SGHAT and CDR2 is FQNNGV. The CDR3 length is 16 residues. In DNA, the CDR3 is TGTACCAGCAGCCCCGGTCCCCAATTGAACACCGGGGAGCTGTTTTTC. Translating gives CTSSPGPQLNTGELFF.

In regard to this clonotype: At one boundary the junction diverges from the germline segment, which might be a read error. CDR3 sequence (DNA): TGTGCCAGCAGAACCGACAGGGGGTTGACCCAGTATTTC. Its protein is CASRTDRGLTQYF. The chain uses TRBV6-5 and TRBJ2-5, with 9 bases aligning to TRBD1. This CDR3 is built from 13 residues. Germline V gives CDR1 MNHEY, CDR2 SVGAGI.

This clonotype was counted a single time. The rearrangement uses TRBV11-2 and TRBJ2-1, with a weak D call TRBD2 (5 bases). This CDR3 spans 16 amino acids. Looked up from germline, CDR1 is SGHAT and CDR2 is FQNNGV. The CDR3 DNA sequence: TGTACCGGCAGCTTAAGCCTGGATGGGAGCTACAATGAGCAGTTCTTC. As protein: CTGSLSLDGSYNEQFF.

Of note for this clonotype: An end of the junction differs from the germline gene, which may be a read error. The rearrangement links TRBV4-3 to TRBJ2-2, with 13 bases identical to TRBD2. Germline CDR1 LGHNA, CDR2 YSLEER. The length of the CDR3 is 19 residues. CDR3 protein: CASSLLAGGPRSNTRELFF. DNA of the CDR3: TGCGCCAGCAGCCTACTAGCGGGAGGGCCTCGTTCGAACACCCGGGAGCTGTTTTTT.

This clonotype has at least ten counts. A read error may explain this, as a much larger clone is one base away. CDR3 sequence: CGSSYALLDTQYF. CDR3 coding DNA: TGTGGCAGCAGTTACGCGTTGTTGGATACGCAGTATTTT. This chain connects TRBV6-2 or TRBV6-3 to TRBJ2-3; D not resolved. The V gene's germline CDR1 is MNHEY and CDR2 SVGEGT. The length of the CDR3 is 13 residues.

In this sample, this clonotype turned up many times. CDR3 coding DNA: TGTGCCAGCAGCGTAGGACAGGGAGAGACTCAGCCCCAGCATTTT. This gives the protein CASSVGQGETQPQHF. This sequence joins TRBV9 and TRBJ1-5, with 7 nucleotides matching TRBD1. Germline CDR1 is SGDLS and CDR2 is YYNGEE. The CDR3 loop spans 15 amino acids. V dropped 0 bases and J dropped 6; count of bases not matched to a gene: 6.

This clonotype appeared many times. The CDR3 region has the DNA TGTGCCAGCAGCCGTCGACAGGGAAGGGGCACTGAAGCTTTCTTT. It yields the protein CASSRRQGRGTEAFF. V is TRBV16 and J is TRBJ1-1; the match to TRBD1 covers 7 bases. Germline V gene data show CDR1 as KGHSY and CDR2 as FQNENV. The CDR3 runs to 15 residues. Trimming at V came to 4 bases and at J to 4 bases, leaving 9 bases not matched to a gene.

As regards this clonotype: It may be a read error: a sequence one base away is much more abundant. The chain employs TRBV4-2 and TRBJ1-4; the D is unclear. CDR3 length: 12 amino acids. Germline V gene lookup returns CDR1 LGHNA and CDR2 YNFKEQ. CDR3 coding DNA: TGTGCCAGCAGCCAAGATAGGGAAAAACCGTTTTTT. The encoded protein is CASSQDREKPFF.

A remark on this clonotype: This likely comes from a read error, as the CDR3 has no conserved phenylalanine or tryptophan at its end. This sequence joins TRBV14 and TRBJ2-7; a possible D gene is TRBD2 (5 bases). CDR3 length: 13 residues. Germline assignment: CDR1 SGHDN and CDR2 FVKESK. CDR3 region: CAISQVLGYEQYL. The CDR3 DNA is TGTGCCATCAGCCAAGTACTAGGGTACGAGCAGTACTTA.

Within the sample, this clonotype is medium-sized. The chain recombines TRBV6-5 with TRBJ2-6, with D perhaps TRBD1 or TRBD2 (5 bases each). The V gene lost 6 bases and the J gene lost 2 bases, with 11 bases spanning the gap. The germline V gene has CDR1 MNHEY and CDR2 SVGAGI. The CDR3 extends over 15 amino acids. The chain's CDR3 is CASSNWDPGANVLTF. The CDR3 DNA is TGTGCCAGCAGCAATTGGGACCCTGGGGCCAACGTCCTGACTTTC.

This clonotype was recorded many times. V usage is TRBV28 and J usage is TRBJ1-2; 7 bases fit TRBD1. Per the germline V gene, CDR1 is MDHEN and CDR2 is SYDVKM. After removal of 11 bases from V and 5 bases from J, the junction contained 14 bases not matched to a gene. This CDR3 is built from 14 residues. The CDR3 region is CAASLGTEIYGYTF. The CDR3, as DNA: TGTGCCGCTAGCCTAGGGACAGAAATATATGGCTACACCTTC.

For this clonotype: One junction end disagrees with the germline gene, perhaps due to a read error. The J gene is TRBJ2-1, the V gene TRBV11-2; D remains ambiguous. The CDR3 is made up of 14 amino acids. The germline gives CDR1 SGHAT, CDR2 FQNNGV. The CDR3 DNA reads as TGTGCTAGCAACTCGCGGCCGCCGTGGGGTGAGCAGTTCTTC. It yields the protein CASNSRPPWGEQFF.